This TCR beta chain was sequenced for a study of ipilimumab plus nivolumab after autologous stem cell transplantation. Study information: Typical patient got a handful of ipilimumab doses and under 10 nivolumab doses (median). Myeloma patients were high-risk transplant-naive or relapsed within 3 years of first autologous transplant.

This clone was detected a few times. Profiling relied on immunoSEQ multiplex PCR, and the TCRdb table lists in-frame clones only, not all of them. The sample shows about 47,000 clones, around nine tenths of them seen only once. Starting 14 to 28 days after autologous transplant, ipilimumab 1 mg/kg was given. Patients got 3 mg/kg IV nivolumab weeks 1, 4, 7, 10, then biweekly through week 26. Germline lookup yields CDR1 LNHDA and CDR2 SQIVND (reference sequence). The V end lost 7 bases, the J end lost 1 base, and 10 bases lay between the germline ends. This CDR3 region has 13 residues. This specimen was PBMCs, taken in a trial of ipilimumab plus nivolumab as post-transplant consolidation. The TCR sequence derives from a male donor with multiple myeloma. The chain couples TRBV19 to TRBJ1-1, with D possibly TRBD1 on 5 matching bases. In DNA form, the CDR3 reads TGTGCCAGTATCGGGGCGCCGAACACTGAAGCTTTCTTT. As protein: CASIGAPNTEAFF.